This T cell receptor (beta chain) comes out of a study of CD8 T cells in ankylosing spondylitis. Findings of the study overall: Matched ankylosing spondylitis synovial fluid reportedly showed significant enrichment of disease-linked clones. Seemingly characteristic of ankylosing spondylitis blood was a TCR beta motif consisting of under ten highly homologous variants. CD8+ cells made up the disease-linked clones, which were relatively rare in peripheral blood.

The CDR3 runs 12 residues. Deletions cut 2 bases from V and 12 bases from J, with 14 bases between. The germline V gene encodes CDR1 DFQATT and CDR2 SNEGSKA (reference sequence). Researchers built TCR beta libraries using quantitative 5'-RACE with molecular barcodes. TCRdb independently ran MiXCR on the 5' RACE reads; one entry per CDR3 protein. The repertoire consists of 180,000 or so distinct CDR3 sequences, with around a tenth occurring once and the leading ten covering almost 30%. This clonotype was found many times. Its antigen is still unknown. The TCR sequence derives from a male donor with ankylosing spondylitis or in good health (not recorded which). Sequencing was performed on blood, either unsorted or a sorted T cell fraction (not recorded which). The chain uses TRBV20-1 and TRBJ2-1; D is uncertain. The DNA of the CDR3 is TGCAGTGCTAGAAGTGTGACCACGGGGCAGTTCTTC. It yields the protein CSARSVTTGQFF.